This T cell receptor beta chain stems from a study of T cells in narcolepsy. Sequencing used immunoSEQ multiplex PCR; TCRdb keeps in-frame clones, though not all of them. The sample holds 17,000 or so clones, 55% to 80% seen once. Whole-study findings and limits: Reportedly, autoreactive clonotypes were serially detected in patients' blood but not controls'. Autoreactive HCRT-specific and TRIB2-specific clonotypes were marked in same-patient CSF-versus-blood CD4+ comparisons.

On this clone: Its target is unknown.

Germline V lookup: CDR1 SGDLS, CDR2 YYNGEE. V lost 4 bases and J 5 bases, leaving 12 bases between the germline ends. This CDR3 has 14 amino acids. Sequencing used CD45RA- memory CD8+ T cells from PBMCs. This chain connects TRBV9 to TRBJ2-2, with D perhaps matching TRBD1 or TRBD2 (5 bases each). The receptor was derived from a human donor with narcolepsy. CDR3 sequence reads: CASSPWDGTGELFF. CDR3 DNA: TGTGCCAGCAGCCCCTGGGACGGGACCGGGGAGCTGTTTTTT.